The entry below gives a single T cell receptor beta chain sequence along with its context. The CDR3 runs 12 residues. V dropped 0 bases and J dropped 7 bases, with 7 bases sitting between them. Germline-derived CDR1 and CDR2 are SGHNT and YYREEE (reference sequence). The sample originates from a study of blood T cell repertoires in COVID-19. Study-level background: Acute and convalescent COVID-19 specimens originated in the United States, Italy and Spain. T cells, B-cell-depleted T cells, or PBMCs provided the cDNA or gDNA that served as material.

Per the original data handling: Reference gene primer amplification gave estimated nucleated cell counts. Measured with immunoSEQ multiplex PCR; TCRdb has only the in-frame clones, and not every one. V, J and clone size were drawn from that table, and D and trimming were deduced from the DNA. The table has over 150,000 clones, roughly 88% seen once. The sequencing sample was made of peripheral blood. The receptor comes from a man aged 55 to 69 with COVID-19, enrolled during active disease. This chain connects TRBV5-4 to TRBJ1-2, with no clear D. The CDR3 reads CASSLVQRGYTF. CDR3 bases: TGTGCCAGCAGCTTGGTTCAGCGTGGCTACACCTTC. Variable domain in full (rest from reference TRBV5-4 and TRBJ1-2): ETGVTQSPTHLIKTRGQQVTLRCSSQSGHNTVSWYQQALGQGPQFIFQYYREEENGRGNFPPRFSGLQFPNYSSELNVNALELDDSALYLCASSLVQRGYTFGSGTRLTVV.